The following is a TCR beta chain sequence with its context. As yet, its antigen is unknown. This sample is part of a study of cytomegalovirus exposure and HLA in healthy donors. Study findings and constraints: It was reportedly the case that the classifier diagnosed cytomegalovirus status with high specificity and sensitivity. Segments of the TCR beta V type were, in most cases, productive about 87% or about 30% of the time in an earlier analysis. Further analysis was carried out later, and it showed several of the most significant clusters appearing linked to common viral pathogens. In a later analysis, at a false discovery rate of 0.05, 16,951 TCR beta sequences matched HLA alleles.

PCR used 60 Vbeta primers and 13 Jbeta primers. Method: immunoSEQ multiplex PCR; TCRdb's copy keeps in-frame clones and lacks some. The sample contains about 110,000 clones, around 80% of which appear only once. The CDR3 runs 15 residues. V trimming: 0 bases; J trimming: 10 bases; junction bases outside the gene matches: 9. CDR1 and CDR2 (germline): SGHAT, FQNNGV. Sequences were obtained from PBMCs. The receptor comes from a man aged 40-55 years in good health and CMV-seronegative. V is TRBV11-2 and J is TRBJ2-1; 7 bases map to TRBD2. The CDR3 sequence: CASSLEGLGALEQFF. The CDR3 DNA reads TGTGCCAGCAGCTTAGAAGGACTAGGGGCTCTCGAGCAGTTCTTC.